The TCR beta chain described here comes from a study of blood T cell repertoires in COVID-19. This CDR3 contains 12 residues. V was clipped by 4 bases and J by 3 bases; unmatched bases: 3. Germline assignment: CDR1 SQVTM and CDR2 ANQGSEA. The data were produced by immunoSEQ multiplex PCR, yet TCRdb's version contains in-frame clones alone and is incomplete. The sample lists roughly 150,000 clones; 70% to 90% were seen once. The receptor was derived from an elderly woman with COVID-19, enrolled during active disease. The sequenced sample consisted of peripheral blood. The V gene is TRBV29-1, the J gene TRBJ2-7; 7 bases are a match to TRBD1. CDR3 sequence (DNA): TGCAGCGTTGGAGGGGGCCGCTACGAGCAGTACTTC. Protein: CSVGGGRYEQYF.